This T cell receptor (beta chain) is from a study of molecular identifiers for immune sequencing clone quantification. Notes on the study in general: Under 1% of molecules in naive cells, but over 99% of effector molecules, belonged to clones above 20 RNA copies.

Germline V gene data show CDR1 as LGHNA and CDR2 as YSLEER. The CDR3 sequence is 15 residues long. V lost 0 bases and J 8 bases, leaving 11 bases between the germline ends. On this clonotype itself: The antigen remains unidentified.

TCRdb reanalysed the PCR reads using MiXCR and keeps one entry per CDR3 protein. The sample lists nearly 650,000 distinct CDR3 sequences; about 25% were seen once. The J gene is TRBJ1-6, the V gene TRBV4-3; D call uncertain. This TCR was recovered from a human donor in good health. Some libraries in this study had Jurkat cell RNA spiked in. Sequencing was performed on naive CD8+ T cells from blood, with Jurkat cell RNA spiked in. Sample subset: FACS-sorted CD8+CD4-CCR7+CD45RA+ naive T cells. The CDR3 is CASSQEVGFDSPLHF. For the CDR3, the DNA is TGCGCCAGCAGCCAAGAAGTGGGGTTTGATTCACCCCTCCACTTT.